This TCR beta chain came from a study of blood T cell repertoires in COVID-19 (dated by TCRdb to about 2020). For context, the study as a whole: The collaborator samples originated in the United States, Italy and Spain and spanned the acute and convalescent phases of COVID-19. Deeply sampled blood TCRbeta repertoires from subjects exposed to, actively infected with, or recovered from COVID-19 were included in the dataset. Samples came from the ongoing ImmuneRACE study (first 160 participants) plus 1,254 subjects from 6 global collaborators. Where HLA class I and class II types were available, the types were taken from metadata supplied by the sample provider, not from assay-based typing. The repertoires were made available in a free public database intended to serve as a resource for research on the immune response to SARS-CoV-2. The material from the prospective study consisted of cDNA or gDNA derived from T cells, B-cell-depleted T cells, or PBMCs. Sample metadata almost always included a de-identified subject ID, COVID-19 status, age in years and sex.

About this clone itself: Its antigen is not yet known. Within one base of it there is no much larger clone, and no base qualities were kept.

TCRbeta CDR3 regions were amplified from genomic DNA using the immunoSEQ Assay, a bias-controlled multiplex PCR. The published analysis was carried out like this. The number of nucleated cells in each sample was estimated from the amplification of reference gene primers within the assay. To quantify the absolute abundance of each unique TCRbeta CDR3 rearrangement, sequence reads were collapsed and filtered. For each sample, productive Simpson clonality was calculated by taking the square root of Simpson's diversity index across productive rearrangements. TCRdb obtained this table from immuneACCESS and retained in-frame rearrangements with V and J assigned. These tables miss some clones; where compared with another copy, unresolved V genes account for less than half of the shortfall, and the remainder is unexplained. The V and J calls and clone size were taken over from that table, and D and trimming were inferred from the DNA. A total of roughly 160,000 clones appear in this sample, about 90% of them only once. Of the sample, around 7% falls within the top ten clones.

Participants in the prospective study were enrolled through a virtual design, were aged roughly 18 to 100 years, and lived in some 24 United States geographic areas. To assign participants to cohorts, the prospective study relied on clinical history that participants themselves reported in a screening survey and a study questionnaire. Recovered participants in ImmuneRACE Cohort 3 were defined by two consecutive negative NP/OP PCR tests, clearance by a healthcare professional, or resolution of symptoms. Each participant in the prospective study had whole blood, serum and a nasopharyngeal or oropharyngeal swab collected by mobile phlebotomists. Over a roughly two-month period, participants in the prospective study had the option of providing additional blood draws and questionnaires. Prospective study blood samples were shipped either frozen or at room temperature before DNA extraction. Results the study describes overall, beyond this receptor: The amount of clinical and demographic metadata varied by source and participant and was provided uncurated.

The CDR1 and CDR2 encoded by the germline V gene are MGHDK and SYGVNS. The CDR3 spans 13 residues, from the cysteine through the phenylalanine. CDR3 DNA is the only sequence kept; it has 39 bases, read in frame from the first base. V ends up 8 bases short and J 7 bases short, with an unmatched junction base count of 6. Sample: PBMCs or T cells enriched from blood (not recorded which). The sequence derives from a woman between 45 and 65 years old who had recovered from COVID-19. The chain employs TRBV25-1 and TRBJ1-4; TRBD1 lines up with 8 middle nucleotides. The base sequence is TGTGCCAGCCGAAACAGGGGGGGTGAAAAACTGTTTTTT. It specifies CASRNRGGEKLFF. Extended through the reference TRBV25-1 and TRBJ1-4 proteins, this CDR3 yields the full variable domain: EADIYQTPRYLVIGTGKKITLECSQTMGHDKMYWYQQDPGMELHLIHYSYGVNSTEKGDLSSESTVSRIRTEHFPLTLESARPSHTSQYLCASRNRGGEKLFFGSGTQLSVL.